One and the same sample provided the 12 T cell receptor beta chains below, sequenced in a study of patients and donors after allogeneic stem cell transplantation. TCRdb used MiXCR to reprocess the RT-PCR reads, holding one entry per CDR3 protein. The sample lists more than 150,000 distinct CDR3 sequences; about a quarter were seen once. Source material: blood, either unsorted or a sorted T cell fraction (not recorded which). All receptors derive from a human donor who was either an allogeneic HSCT recipient or a stem cell or donor lymphocyte infusion donor (not recorded which). It is not recorded whose cells these are; they may come from a transplant donor.

This clonotype was recorded many times. The chain carries TRBV6-5 and TRBJ1-2, with D possibly matching TRBD1 (5 bases). Looked up from germline, CDR1 is MNHEY and CDR2 is SVGAGI. The V and J ends lost 6 bases and 5 bases respectively, with 13 bases between them. This CDR3 spans 13 amino acids. CDR3 in DNA: TGTGCCAGCAGGGACACCATGGGGTATGGCTACACCTTC. It translates to CASRDTMGYGYTF.

The rearrangement uses TRBV20-1 and TRBJ1-1, with unresolved D. The germline V and J ends were trimmed by 2 bases and 9 bases, with 13 bases remaining between them. The CDR3 has 12 amino acids. Germline lookup yields CDR1 DFQATT and CDR2 SNEGSKA (reference sequence). The CDR3 reads CSARPDANQAFF. CDR3 nucleotide sequence: TGCAGTGCTAGACCAGACGCTAACCAAGCTTTCTTT.

At least ten counts were recorded for this clonotype. CDR3 sequence (DNA): TGTGCCAGCAGTTCGCCGGGTGGGACTGAAGCTTTCTTT. Translated: CASSSPGGTEAFF. This chain joins TRBV27 and TRBJ1-1; no reliable D call. This CDR3 contains 13 residues. Germline values: CDR1 MNHEY, CDR2 SMNVEV (reference sequence). V was pared by 4 bases and J by 5 bases, with 11 bases between.

This sequence joins TRBV20-1 and TRBJ2-7; 8 bases are shared with TRBD1. This CDR3 is built from 15 residues. Germline lookup yields CDR1 DFQATT and CDR2 SNEGSKA (reference sequence). The V segment lost 6 bases and the J segment 2 bases; nucleotides outside the gene matches: 12. CDR3 sequence reads: CSAKRPGQGPYEQYF. DNA for the CDR3: TGCAGTGCCAAACGGCCAGGACAGGGCCCCTACGAGCAGTACTTC.

On this clonotype: Germline is not matched at one junction end, which may reflect a read error. V is TRBV20-1 and J is TRBJ1-5, with D possibly being TRBD1 (5 bases). Germline V lookup: CDR1 DFQATT, CDR2 SNEGSKA (reference sequence). The CDR3 loop spans 12 amino acids. CDR3: CGAISMGPAQHF. CDR3 nucleotides: TGCGGTGCTATCTCAATGGGGCCGGCCCAGCATTTT.

In this sample, this clonotype turned up a few times. The rearrangement joins TRBV19 to TRBJ2-2; either TRBD1 or TRBD2 may supply D (5 bases each). In germline, CDR1 is LNHDA, CDR2 SQIVND (reference sequence). Between the trimmed V and J ends, which lost 10 bases and 1 base, there was a span of 13 bases. This CDR3 is built from 14 residues. DNA of the CDR3: TGTGCCATCAAGGGGACCCTGAACACCGGGGAGCTGTTTTTT. Encoded protein: CAIKGTLNTGELFF.

This clonotype was counted between two and nine times. The chain has TRBV4-1 and TRBJ2-7; D not certain. There are 13 residues in the CDR3. CDR1 is MGHRA, CDR2 YSYEKL, per germline. The germline V and J ends were trimmed by 1 base and 3 bases, with 7 bases remaining between them. CDR3 amino acids: CASSQGWDYEQYF. CDR3 in DNA: TGCGCCAGCAGCCAAGGCTGGGACTACGAGCAGTACTTC.

This clonotype was detected only a few times. The genes are TRBV20-1 and TRBJ2-7; D uncertain. The CDR3 sequence is 14 residues long. Deletions cut 3 bases from V and 2 bases from J, with 14 bases between. Germline lookup yields CDR1 DFQATT and CDR2 SNEGSKA (reference sequence). The CDR3 DNA is TGCAGTGCTAGCGATTTTTACCTTCCCTACGAGCAGTACTTC. Translation: CSASDFYLPYEQYF.

This clonotype was detected a few times. The chain uses TRBV6-2 or TRBV6-3 and TRBJ2-3; 8 positions agree with TRBD2. The CDR3 sequence is 16 residues long. Germline V gives CDR1 MNHEY, CDR2 SVGEGT. V trimming: 4 bases; J trimming: 0 bases; junction bases outside the gene matches: 6. The chain's CDR3 is CASSSPTSVSTDTQYF. The DNA of the CDR3 is TGTGCCAGCAGTTCCCCGACTAGCGTGAGCACAGATACGCAGTATTTT.

This clonotype was counted a few times. The chain couples TRBV29-1 to TRBJ2-1, with 13 bases matching TRBD2. The length of the CDR3 is 14 residues. CDR1 is SQVTM and CDR2 is ANQGSEA in the germline V gene. V dropped 5 bases and J dropped 4; count of bases not matched to a gene: 2. CDR3 in amino acids: CSVKGLAGYNEQFF. In nucleotides, the CDR3 is TGCAGCGTTAAGGGACTAGCGGGGTACAATGAGCAGTTCTTC.

The chain is built from TRBV29-1 and TRBJ2-7; 12 bases align to TRBD1. J was trimmed by 0 bases and V by 2 bases; bases with no gene match: 11. Per the germline V gene, CDR1 is SQVTM and CDR2 is ANQGSEA. This CDR3 comprises 18 residues. As DNA, the CDR3 is TGCAGCGTTGAACACGTCCCGGGACAGGGGGCCAGCTCCTACGAGCAGTACTTC. Protein: CSVEHVPGQGASSYEQYF.

The J gene is TRBJ2-5, the V gene TRBV5-1, with a possible D match to TRBD1 (5 bases). CDR3 length: 16 residues. Germline CDR1 reads SGHRS; CDR2 reads YFSETQ. V was trimmed by 1 base and J by 5 bases, leaving 18 bases between them. The CDR3: CASSLMARDQSETQYF. CDR3 DNA sequence: TGCGCCAGCAGCTTGATGGCCAGGGATCAATCGGAGACCCAGTACTTC.